The next 26 T cell receptor beta chains were all read from a single sample in a study of Ad26.COV2.S vaccination and SARS-CoV-2 variants. Data came from immunoSEQ multiplex PCR; TCRdb stores just in-frame clones and leaves some out. The sample contains about 400,000 clones, roughly 90% of which appear only once. Stated treatment: around 19 received Ad26.COV2.S at low or high dose, single or two shots; about 5 received placebo; per-sample allocation not given. Day 63 after the first vaccine or placebo injection was the time point for sampling. Specimen: peripheral blood, collected in a trial of Ad26.COV2.S vaccine versus placebo. Receptors originate from a person between 18 and 60 years old who received the Ad26.COV2.S COVID-19 vaccine or a placebo.

The chain links TRBV30 to TRBJ2-2; TRBD2 matches 9 bases. The V and J ends lost 3 bases and 4 bases, in that order; junction bases with no gene match: 15. CDR1 and CDR2 from the germline V gene are GTSNPN and SVGIG (reference sequence). The CDR3 contains 18 residues. CDR3 in amino acids: CAWRRESGSGGSTGELFF. The CDR3 nucleotides are TGTGCCTGGAGGAGGGAAAGCGGGAGCGGGGGGAGCACCGGGGAGCTGTTTTTT.

V usage is TRBV10-1 and J usage is TRBJ2-3; 9 bases are shared with TRBD2. The germline gives CDR1 WNHNN, CDR2 SYGVQD (reference sequence). CDR3 length: 18 residues. V dropped 6 bases and J dropped 7; count of bases not matched to a gene: 20. CDR3 coding DNA: TGCGCCAGCAGGGCGCCCACCGGGGCGGGAGGGAGTCAATATACGCAGTATTTT. Its translation: CASRAPTGAGGSQYTQYF.

The rearrangement uses TRBV5-1 and TRBJ2-1, with a tentative D call TRBD2 (6 bases). Between the trimmed V and J ends, which lost 0 bases and 7 bases, there was a span of 8 bases. This CDR3 has 13 amino acids. CDR1 and CDR2 (germline): SGHRS, YFSETQ. CDR3 coding DNA: TGCGCCAGCAGCTTGGAGGCGGGGAATGAGCAGTTCTTC. As protein: CASSLEAGNEQFF.

This rearrangement joins TRBV7-6 to TRBJ2-1, with D possibly being TRBD1 (5 bases). The CDR3 runs to 15 residues. V was trimmed by 2 bases and J by 5 bases, leaving 13 bases between them. Germline-derived CDR1 and CDR2 are SGHVS and FNYEAQ. DNA of the CDR3: TGTGCCAGCAGCTTAATGAAGGGGCCCCACAATGAGCAGTTCTTC. Its translation is CASSLMKGPHNEQFF.

The rearrangement links TRBV5-1 to TRBJ1-3; D remains unclear. Germline CDR1 and CDR2: SGHRS and YFSETQ. The CDR3 extends over 19 amino acids. Trimming took 4 bases from V and 0 from J, leaving 23 bases between them. In DNA form, the CDR3 reads TGCGCCAGCAGCCCTAAACGATCAAACAGCAGACTCTCTGGAAACACCATATATTTT. Translating gives CASSPKRSNSRLSGNTIYF.

The V and J genes are TRBV9 and TRBJ1-6, with a possible D match to TRBD1 (6 bases). V lost 3 bases and J lost 7, with 20 bases in between. The CDR3 runs to 17 residues. Germline lookup yields CDR1 SGDLS and CDR2 YYNGEE. The CDR3 DNA is TGTGCCAGCAGCGAGGGGGGAACAGGGATGTCCAATTCACCCCTCCACTTT. It yields the protein CASSEGGTGMSNSPLHF.

This chain connects TRBV6-1 to TRBJ2-3, with TRBD1 matching over 8 bases. The V and J ends lost 5 bases and 0 bases, in that order; junction bases with no gene match: 4. The CDR3 is 15 residues long. CDR1 is MNHNS and CDR2 is SASEGT in the germline V gene. The CDR3 nucleotides are TGTGCCAGCAGTTCCAGGACAGGGAGCACAGATACGCAGTATTTT. Protein product: CASSSRTGSTDTQYF.

The rearrangement uses TRBV7-8 and TRBJ2-3; TRBD2 is a possible D gene (6 bases). CDR3 length equals 16 residues. Trimming took off 1 base at V and 3 bases at J, with 14 bases between the two ends. The V gene's germline CDR1 is SGHVS and CDR2 FQNEAQ. In DNA, the CDR3 is TGTGCCAGCAGCTTAGACGGGGGAGTGGGGACAGATACGCAGTATTTT. Translation: CASSLDGGVGTDTQYF.

The chain has TRBV7-6 and TRBJ2-3; a weak D match, TRBD2 (7 bases). The CDR3 has 19 amino acids. Germline-derived CDR1 and CDR2 are SGHVS and FNYEAQ. V lost 1 base to trimming and J lost 2 bases, with 22 bases between them. DNA for the CDR3: TGTGCCAGCAGCTTAGTGGGGGGGCAGCGCCGCCGGCCCACAGATACGCAGTATTTT. Its protein product is CASSLVGGQRRRPTDTQYF.

This clone was detected only once. The rearrangement joins TRBV29-1 to TRBJ2-5; no clear D gene. Germline V lookup: CDR1 SQVTM, CDR2 ANQGSEA. Trimming took off 4 bases at V and 7 bases at J, with 16 bases between the two ends. This CDR3 is 13 amino acids long. The CDR3 loop is CSVGGPNPGTQYF. As DNA, the CDR3 is TGCAGCGTTGGAGGACCGAACCCGGGGACCCAGTACTTC.

The chain links TRBV5-1 to TRBJ1-1, with D perhaps TRBD1 (5 bases). V dropped 0 bases and J dropped 4 bases, with 10 bases sitting between them. This CDR3 spans 14 amino acids. Germline V gene sequence: CDR1 SGHRS, CDR2 YFSETQ. For the CDR3, the DNA is TGCGCCAGCAGCTTGGCAGGGTTGGGCACTGAAGCTTTCTTT. This gives the protein CASSLAGLGTEAFF. Full variable domain (outside the CDR3, taken from reference TRBV5-1 and TRBJ1-1): KAGVTQTPRYLIKTRGQQVTLSCSPISGHRSVSWYQQTPGQGLQFLFEYFSETQRNKGNFPGRFSGRQFSNSRSEMNVSTLELGDSALYLCASSLAGLGTEAFFGQGTRLTVV.

The chain couples TRBV6-5 to TRBJ1-1; D is undetermined. The germline V and J ends were trimmed by 7 bases and 4 bases, with 10 bases remaining between them. CDR1 is MNHEY and CDR2 is SVGAGI in the germline V gene. The CDR3 totals 12 residues. The CDR3 loop reads CASNTVGTEAFF. The CDR3 DNA reads as TGTGCCAGCAATACTGTCGGCACTGAAGCTTTCTTT.

CDR3 in amino acids: CASSARGGVAEQYF. CDR3 coding DNA: TGTGCCAGTAGTGCCAGGGGTGGGGTAGCCGAGCAGTACTTC. This rearrangement joins TRBV19 to TRBJ2-7; D might be TRBD1 (6 bases). V was shortened by 5 bases and J by 6 bases, with 17 bases between the two germline ends. Germline V lookup: CDR1 LNHDA, CDR2 SQIVND (reference sequence). This CDR3 has 14 residues.

V usage is TRBV11-3 and J usage is TRBJ2-2, with a weak D call TRBD1 (8 bases). Germline loops: CDR1 SGHNT, CDR2 YENEEA. CDR3 length: 15 residues. V lost 4 bases, J lost 4 bases, and 13 bases lay in between. CDR3 protein: CASSSTGGGTGELFF. The CDR3 DNA follows: TGTGCCAGCAGCTCTACAGGGGGGGGCACCGGGGAGCTGTTTTTT.

This clone has a handful of counts. The genes are TRBV4-1 and TRBJ1-5, with D hard to call. The germline V gene encodes CDR1 MGHRA and CDR2 YSYEKL. The CDR3 has 15 amino acids. Trimming took 2 bases from V and 4 from J, leaving 12 bases between them. CDR3 DNA: TGCGCCAGCAGCCAATCCCGGGATCGAAATCAGCCCCAGCATTTT. It yields the protein CASSQSRDRNQPQHF.

The CDR3 loop is CASSRGTRNQLGGQFF. The CDR3 DNA follows: TGTGCCAGCAGCCGCGGGACTAGAAATCAACTAGGGGGGCAGTTCTTC. The chain has TRBV3-1 (or the pseudogene TRBV3-2) and TRBJ2-1; TRBD2 agrees at 8 bases. J gave up 12 bases and V 4 bases, and 17 bases lay outside the gene matches. The germline V gene has CDR1 LGHDT and CDR2 YNNKEL (reference sequence). The CDR3 is 16 residues long.

The chain couples TRBV28 to TRBJ1-5; tentative D call: TRBD1 (5 bases). The ends were cut back, 5 bases at V and 2 bases at J, with 7 bases in the middle. This CDR3 spans 13 amino acids. CDR1 and CDR2 (germline): MDHEN, SYDVKM. The CDR3 DNA reads as TGTGCCAGCAGTCAAGGGGGCAATCAGCCCCAGCATTTT. It specifies CASSQGGNQPQHF. Combining the CDR3 with reference TRBV28 and TRBJ1-5 gives the whole variable domain DVKVTQSSRYLVKRTGEKVFLECVQDMDHENMFWYRQDPGLGLRLIYFSYDVKMKEKGDIPEGYSVSREKKERFSLILESASTNQTSMYLCASSQGGNQPQHFGDGTRLSIL.

The chain carries TRBV29-1 and TRBJ1-2, with TRBD1 matching over 7 bases. Germline-derived CDR1 and CDR2 are SQVTM and ANQGSEA. V was pared by 4 bases and J by 2 bases, with 7 bases of the junction left unmatched. This CDR3 has 14 residues. CDR3 sequence: CSVGDRAGNYGYTF. CDR3 coding DNA: TGCAGCGTTGGTGACAGGGCTGGAAACTATGGCTACACCTTC.

The chain couples TRBV5-1 to TRBJ1-2; D remains unclear. V lost 4 bases, J lost 3 bases, and 7 bases lay in between. This CDR3 is built from 12 residues. In germline, CDR1 is SGHRS, CDR2 YFSETQ. For the CDR3, the DNA is TGCGCCAGCAGCCCTGGAGACTATGGCTACACCTTC. Translating it yields CASSPGDYGYTF.

The chain employs TRBV6-2 or TRBV6-3 and TRBJ2-2; D is undetermined. This CDR3 comprises 13 residues. V lost 2 bases and J lost 7, with 8 bases in between. The germline V gene has CDR1 MNHEY and CDR2 SVGEGT. CDR3 in amino acids: CASSYLPDGELFF. CDR3 coding DNA: TGTGCCAGCAGTTACCTACCTGACGGGGAGCTGTTTTTT.

The chain links TRBV15 to TRBJ2-2, with 10 nucleotides matching TRBD1. Germline trimming cut 2 bases from V and 6 bases from J; bases unmatched to any gene: 3. This CDR3 contains 15 residues. Germline-derived CDR1 and CDR2 are LNHNV and YYDKDF (reference sequence). Here the CDR3 reads CATSRMGTGAGELFF. The CDR3 region has the DNA TGTGCCACCAGCAGAATGGGGACAGGGGCCGGGGAGCTGTTTTTT. Combining the CDR3 with reference TRBV15 and TRBJ2-2 gives the whole variable domain DAMVIQNPRYQVTQFGKPVTLSCSQTLNHNVMYWYQQKSSQAPKLLFHYYDKDFNNEADTPDNFQSRRPNTSFCFLDIRSPGLGDTAMYLCATSRMGTGAGELFFGEGSRLTVL.

This rearrangement joins TRBV6-4 to TRBJ1-1, with a possible D match to TRBD1 (6 bases). Trimming cost V 4 bases and J 1 base, with 13 bases left between them. Germline V lookup: CDR1 MRHNA, CDR2 SNTAGT. CDR3 length: 15 amino acids. CDR3 in amino acids: CASSARGGGNTEAFF. Here the CDR3 DNA reads TGTGCCAGCAGTGCCCGGGGAGGGGGGAACACTGAAGCTTTCTTT.

This clone appeared once. The genes are TRBV2 and TRBJ2-7; D gene unclear. The CDR3 runs to 12 residues. Germline lookup yields CDR1 SNHLY and CDR2 FYNNEI. V lost 4 bases and J lost 4, with 8 bases in between. In DNA form, the CDR3 reads TGTGCCAGCAGTGGAGCACCTTACGAGCAGTACTTC. Encoded protein: CASSGAPYEQYF.

The chain carries TRBV5-1 and TRBJ2-3; D remains ambiguous. Trimming took off 7 bases at V and 0 bases at J, with 18 bases between the two ends. Germline V gene lookup returns CDR1 SGHRS and CDR2 YFSETQ. The CDR3 has 16 amino acids. The CDR3, as DNA: TGCGCCAGCGCGGTTTCATTAGATACTAGCACAGATACGCAGTATTTT. This encodes CASAVSLDTSTDTQYF.

The chain has TRBV18 and TRBJ2-5; no definite D call. The germline V gene has CDR1 KGHSH and CDR2 LQKENI. The CDR3 consists of 12 residues. V was cut by 1 base and J by 4 bases, with 4 bases left in between. The DNA for the CDR3 is TGTGCCAGCTCACCACAGAGAGAGACCCAGTACTTC. Its protein is CASSPQRETQYF.

The chain couples TRBV7-9 to TRBJ2-7; 8 positions agree with TRBD1. The ends lost 5 bases at V and 0 bases at J; junction bases unmatched: 6. This CDR3 comprises 15 residues. Germline assignment: CDR1 SEHNR and CDR2 FQNEAQ (reference sequence). CDR3 in amino acids: CASSTTGGSSYEQYF. In nucleotides, the CDR3 is TGTGCCAGCAGCACCACAGGGGGAAGCTCCTACGAGCAGTACTTC.